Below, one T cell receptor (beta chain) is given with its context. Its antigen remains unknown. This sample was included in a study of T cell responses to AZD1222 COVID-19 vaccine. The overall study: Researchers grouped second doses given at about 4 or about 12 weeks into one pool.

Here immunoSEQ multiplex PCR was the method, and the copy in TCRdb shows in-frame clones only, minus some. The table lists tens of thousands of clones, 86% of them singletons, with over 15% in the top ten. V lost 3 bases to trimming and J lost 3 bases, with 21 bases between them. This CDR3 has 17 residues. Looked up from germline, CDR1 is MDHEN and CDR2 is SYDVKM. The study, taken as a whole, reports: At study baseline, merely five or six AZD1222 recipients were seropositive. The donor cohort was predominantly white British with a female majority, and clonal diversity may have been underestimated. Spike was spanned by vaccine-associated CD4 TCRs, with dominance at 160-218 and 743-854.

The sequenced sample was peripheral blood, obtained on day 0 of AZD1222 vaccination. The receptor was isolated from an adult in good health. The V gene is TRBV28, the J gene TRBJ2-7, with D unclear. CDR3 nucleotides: TGTGCCAGCAGTTTTACCCCAGGTAGGATATTCGACTACGAGCAGTACTTC. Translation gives CASSFTPGRIFDYEQYF.